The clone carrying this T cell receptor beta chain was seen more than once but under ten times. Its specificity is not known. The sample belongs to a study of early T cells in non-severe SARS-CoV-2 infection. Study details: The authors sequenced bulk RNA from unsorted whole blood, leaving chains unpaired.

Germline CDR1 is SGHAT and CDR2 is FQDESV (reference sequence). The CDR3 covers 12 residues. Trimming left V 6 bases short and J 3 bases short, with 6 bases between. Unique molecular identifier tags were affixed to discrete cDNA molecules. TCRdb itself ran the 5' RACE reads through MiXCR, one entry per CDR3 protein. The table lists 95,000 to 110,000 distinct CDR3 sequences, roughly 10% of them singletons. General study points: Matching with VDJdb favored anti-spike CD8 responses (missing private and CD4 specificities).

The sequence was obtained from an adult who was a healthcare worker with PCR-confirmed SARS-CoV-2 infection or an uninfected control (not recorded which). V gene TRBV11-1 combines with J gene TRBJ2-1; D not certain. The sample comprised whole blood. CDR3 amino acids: CASRTHYNEQFF. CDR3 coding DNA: TGTGCCAGCAGGACCCACTACAATGAGCAGTTCTTC.